This TCR beta chain was identified during a study of Graves' ophthalmopathy and Graves' hyperthyroidism. Broader study findings: Sensitivity reached 87.88% and specificity over 65% for a 13-signature model separating ophthalmopathy from stable hyperthyroidism.

This clonotype was counted a single time. Its target is not known. CDR3 length: 14 amino acids. Germline V lookup: CDR1 SGHTA, CDR2 FQGTGA. Unmatched junction bases numbered 1, after V lost 2 bases and J lost 6 bases. TCR beta CDR3 amplification used RNA transcripts. An opening RT-PCR round employed HTBI primers and preceded a second-round multiplex PCR. From the multiplex PCR reads, TCRdb called clonotypes with MiXCR, one entry per CDR3 protein. The sample records fewer than 350,000 distinct CDR3 sequences, 17% being singletons. Sequences were obtained from peripheral blood. This TCR derives from an adult man with Graves' ophthalmopathy. The V gene is TRBV7-3, the J gene TRBJ2-7, with 13 nucleotides matching TRBD2. The CDR3 DNA reads as TGTGCCAGCAGCTTAGGGACTAGCGGGGCCGAGCAGTACTTC. Its protein is CASSLGTSGAEQYF.